This record concerns one T cell receptor (beta chain) sequence. The V end lost 5 bases, the J end lost 0 bases, and 7 bases lay between the germline ends. CDR3 size: 13 residues. Germline-derived CDR1 and CDR2 are MNHNS and SASEGT. The sample comes from a study of T cell changes during pregnancy in multiple sclerosis. Clones were read by immunoSEQ multiplex PCR, and TCRdb kept only the in-frame ones, dropping some. The sample carries tens of thousands of clones, around 94% recorded once. Material: peripheral blood, obtained in the third trimester of pregnancy. This sequence originates from a female donor in good health, enrolled as a control in a pregnancy study. V gene TRBV6-1 combines with J gene TRBJ2-5; possibly TRBD2 for D (6 bases). CDR3 protein: CASSLADQETQYF. The CDR3, as DNA: TGTGCCAGCAGTTTAGCGGACCAAGAGACCCAGTACTTC.